These 25 T cell receptor beta chains were sequenced from one sample in a study of PD-L1 blockade in urothelial cancer (dated by TCRdb to between 2016 and 2019). Receptors were amplified or captured by the immunoSEQ multiplex PCR assay. The source is immuneACCESS, and TCRdb retained only in-frame sequences with V and J called. Part of the clones is not carried over; for the studies checked, unresolved V genes explain less than half of this, and the remainder is unexplained. Within this sample are some 51,000 clones, with approximately 86% of them counted one time only. The leading ten clones occupy 16% of the sample. The source was PBMCs, collected around atezolizumab (anti-PD-L1) treatment. Receptors originate from a man aged 55 to 70 with urothelial cancer.

This chain links TRBV10-1 with TRBJ1-3; the match to TRBD1 covers 7 bases. Unmatched junction bases numbered 4, after V lost 3 bases and J lost 5 bases. Germline V CDR1 and CDR2: WNHNN, SYGVQD (reference sequence). The CDR3 has 14 residues. CDR3 sequence: CASSDLRGRNTIYF. CDR3 DNA sequence: TGCGCCAGCAGTGATTTGAGGGGGCGAAACACCATATATTTT.

The rearrangement joins TRBV9 to TRBJ2-1; TRBD2 matches at 16 bases. V trimming: 3 bases; J trimming: 4 bases; junction bases outside the gene matches: 13. Germline V lookup: CDR1 SGDLS, CDR2 YYNGEE. This CDR3 has 20 residues. The CDR3 reads CASSADPGLAGGQIYNEQFF. Written as DNA, the CDR3 is TGTGCCAGCAGCGCGGATCCGGGACTAGCGGGGGGGCAGATTTACAATGAGCAGTTCTTC.

A single count supports this clone. V is TRBV18 and J is TRBJ2-1; TRBD2 is a possible D gene (5 bases). V was cut by 0 bases and J by 15 bases, with 15 bases left in between. Germline values: CDR1 KGHSH, CDR2 LQKENI. The CDR3 length is 13 residues. CDR3 nucleotides: TGTGCCAGCTCACCACCGACGAGAGTTGGAGGGTTCTTC. As protein: CASSPPTRVGGFF.

This clone was seen a single time. The J gene is TRBJ1-1, the V gene TRBV7-2; possibly TRBD1 for D (5 bases). Germline V lookup: CDR1 SGHTA, CDR2 FQGNSA. The CDR3 sequence is 15 residues long. Trimming shortened V by 4 bases and J by 0 bases, and 12 bases separated the two germline ends. CDR3 DNA sequence: TGTGCCAGCAGCTGGGGACGCGGGGTGAACACTGAAGCTTTCTTT. Translated, it gives CASSWGRGVNTEAFF.

The chain carries TRBV7-2 and TRBJ1-1; TRBD1 might be the D (6 bases). CDR3 length: 15 amino acids. Trimming left V 5 bases short and J 1 base short, with 14 bases between. Germline loops: CDR1 SGHTA, CDR2 FQGNSA. The CDR3 protein is CASSPRGGANTEAFF. CDR3 nucleotides: TGTGCCAGCAGCCCCCGAGGGGGGGCGAACACTGAAGCTTTCTTT. The full variable domain, rest sourced from reference TRBV7-2 and TRBJ1-1, is GAGVSQSPSNKVTEKGKDVELRCDPISGHTALYWYRQSLGQGLEFLIYFQGNSAPDKSGLPSDRFSAERTGGSVSTLTIQRTQQEDSAVYLCASSPRGGANTEAFFGQGTRLTVV.

This chain connects TRBV18 to TRBJ2-7; 7 bases match TRBD1. The J segment lost 2 bases and the V segment lost 3 bases, leaving 4 bases of the junction unmatched. The CDR3 length is 14 residues. CDR1 is KGHSH and CDR2 is LQKENI in the germline V gene. The CDR3 nucleotides read TGTGCCAGCTCACCTAGACAGGGCCCCTACGAGCAGTACTTC. As protein: CASSPRQGPYEQYF.

The chain is built from TRBV5-1 and TRBJ1-1; tentative D call: TRBD1 (6 bases). The CDR3 has 15 amino acids. Deletions cut 2 bases from V and 1 base from J, with 12 bases between. Germline loops: CDR1 SGHRS, CDR2 YFSETQ. The CDR3 bases are TGCGCCAGCAGCTTAATAGGGGGTTGGAACACTGAAGCTTTCTTT. This encodes CASSLIGGWNTEAFF.

CDR3 sequence: CASSPRGGLNTEAFF. In nucleotides, the CDR3 is TGTGCCAGCAGCCCCCGGGGTGGGTTGAACACTGAAGCTTTCTTT. This chain uses TRBV5-6 with TRBJ1-1, with D unresolved. Germline-derived CDR1 and CDR2 are SGHDT and YYEEEE. Trimming stripped 4 bases from V and 0 bases from J, with 13 bases between. This CDR3 has 15 residues.

The chain uses TRBV4-2 and TRBJ1-5, with 9 bases that match TRBD1. This CDR3 contains 16 residues. Per the germline V gene, CDR1 is LGHNA and CDR2 is YNFKEQ. Losses at the gene ends were 1 base for V and 5 bases for J; bases not matched to a gene: 6. The DNA of the CDR3 is TGTGCCAGCAGCCAAGCCTGGGACAGGGATGATCAGCCCCAGCATTTT. This gives the protein CASSQAWDRDDQPQHF.

The chain links TRBV5-1 to TRBJ2-4; tentative D call: TRBD2 (6 bases). The V end lost 4 bases, the J end lost 8 bases, and 16 bases lay between the germline ends. Looked up from germline, CDR1 is SGHRS and CDR2 is YFSETQ. This CDR3 is 14 amino acids long. The CDR3 DNA reads TGCGCCAGCAGCCCCAGCCCGACTAGTTACATTCAGTACTTC. Translating it yields CASSPSPTSYIQYF. Filled out from reference TRBV5-1 and TRBJ2-4, the complete variable domain reads KAGVTQTPRYLIKTRGQQVTLSCSPISGHRSVSWYQQTPGQGLQFLFEYFSETQRNKGNFPGRFSGRQFSNSRSEMNVSTLELGDSALYLCASSPSPTSYIQYFGAGTRLSVL.

J is TRBJ2-1 and V is TRBV2; D might be TRBD2 (6 bases). Germline lookup yields CDR1 SNHLY and CDR2 FYNNEI. The CDR3 spans 14 residues. Trimming pared 4 bases from V and 1 base from J, leaving 8 bases between. In DNA, the CDR3 is TGTGCCAGCAGTGTTGGGGGGTCCTACAATGAGCAGTTCTTC. Amino acid sequence: CASSVGGSYNEQFF.

This clone has only one observation. The gene calls are TRBV28 and TRBJ1-1, with D perhaps TRBD1 (5 bases). Trimming cost V 5 bases and J 2 bases, with 15 bases left between them. The CDR3 extends over 15 amino acids. The germline gives CDR1 MDHEN, CDR2 SYDVKM. The CDR3, as DNA: TGTGCCAGCAGTGTCTCCGGGGGAACAAACACTGAAGCTTTCTTT. This encodes CASSVSGGTNTEAFF.

The rearrangement joins TRBV12-1 to TRBJ2-2; TRBD2 is the table's D call, not checked against the DNA. TRBV12-1 is noted as a pseudogene. The CDR3 has 16 amino acids. The CDR3 DNA follows: TGTGCCAGCAGCCCCCGCCGGACTAGCAGCACCGGGGAGCTGTTTTTT. This encodes CASSPRRTSSTGELFF.

The chain links TRBV5-1 to TRBJ2-7; D possibly corresponds to TRBD2 (5 bases). Per the germline V gene, CDR1 is SGHRS and CDR2 is YFSETQ. The V and J ends lost 0 bases and 2 bases respectively, with 9 bases between them. The CDR3 covers 14 residues. CDR3 nucleotide sequence: TGCGCCAGCAGCTTGGGCACGGGGACCTACGAGCAGTACTTC. Translating it yields CASSLGTGTYEQYF. The whole variable domain, filled in from reference TRBV5-1 and TRBJ2-7, reads KAGVTQTPRYLIKTRGQQVTLSCSPISGHRSVSWYQQTPGQGLQFLFEYFSETQRNKGNFPGRFSGRQFSNSRSEMNVSTLELGDSALYLCASSLGTGTYEQYFGPGTRLTVT.

The CDR3 coding sequence is TGCAGCGTTGCATCGGCCGGGAACTATGGCTACACCTTC. Its translation: CSVASAGNYGYTF. This chain links TRBV29-1 with TRBJ1-2, with D unclear. The CDR3 totals 13 residues. V was clipped by 4 bases and J by 2 bases, with 11 bases between them. Germline lookup yields CDR1 SQVTM and CDR2 ANQGSEA.

In this sample, this clone turned up a few times. The chain links TRBV2 to TRBJ1-2; 7 bases agree with TRBD1. This CDR3 has 14 residues. The V gene's germline CDR1 is SNHLY and CDR2 FYNNEI. V trimming: 7 bases; J trimming: 7 bases; junction bases outside the gene matches: 12. The CDR3 protein is CASTERGQGAGYTF. As DNA, the CDR3 is TGTGCCAGCACCGAGAGGGGGCAAGGGGCTGGCTACACCTTC.

DNA of the CDR3: TGTGCCAGCAGTGGACAGGGGATTAACACTGAAGCTTTCTTT. Translated, it gives CASSGQGINTEAFF. V gene TRBV6-1 combines with J gene TRBJ1-1; TRBD1 aligns across 8 bases. Trimming removed 4 bases from V and 2 bases from J; junction bases left unmatched: 3. Per germline, CDR1 MNHNS and CDR2 SASEGT. The CDR3 runs to 14 residues.

The chain carries TRBV30 and TRBJ2-3, with 9 bases lining up with TRBD2. Germline V gene sequence: CDR1 GTSNPN, CDR2 SVGIG (reference sequence). The CDR3 totals 18 residues. Trimming removed 5 bases from V and 4 bases from J; junction bases left unmatched: 19. CDR3 region: CAWLTRGRAGGVPDTQYF. The DNA for the CDR3 is TGTGCCTGGCTCACCCGAGGAAGAGCGGGAGGAGTTCCAGATACGCAGTATTTT.

The chain employs TRBV29-1 and TRBJ2-3; the match to TRBD1 covers 10 bases. CDR3 length: 16 residues. Germline V gene sequence: CDR1 SQVTM, CDR2 ANQGSEA. Trimming cost V 3 bases and J 1 base; bases outside gene matches: 7. The CDR3, as DNA: TGCAGCGTTGATGGGGACAGGGGAGCAGGCACAGATACGCAGTATTTT. It codes for CSVDGDRGAGTDTQYF.

V gene TRBV9 combines with J gene TRBJ2-5, with D possibly TRBD1 on 7 matching bases. V was pared by 0 bases and J by 5 bases, with 20 bases between. Germline V gene data show CDR1 as SGDLS and CDR2 as YYNGEE. The CDR3 has 17 amino acids. The CDR3 protein is CASSVGAGGTRWETQYF. Written as DNA, the CDR3 is TGTGCCAGCAGCGTAGGGGCAGGGGGGACCCGATGGGAGACCCAGTACTTC.

The rearrangement uses TRBV5-1 and TRBJ2-1; no firm D call. This CDR3 has 15 amino acids. V lost 4 bases to trimming and J lost 8 bases, with 19 bases between them. Germline-derived CDR1 and CDR2 are SGHRS and YFSETQ. The CDR3 DNA reads as TGCGCCAGCAGCCCGTTGCCGACTCGAACGGATGAGCAGTTCTTC. As protein: CASSPLPTRTDEQFF.

The rearrangement links TRBV6-6 to TRBJ2-1; the match to TRBD2 covers 10 bases. CDR1 is MNHNY, CDR2 SVGAGI, per germline (reference sequence). This CDR3 spans 16 amino acids. The junction had 10 bases not matched to a gene; V was cut back by 2 bases and J by 9 bases. CDR3 nucleotide sequence: TGTGCCAGCAGTTACGATCCTAGCGGGAGATCAGGTGAGCAGTTCTTC. Its protein product is CASSYDPSGRSGEQFF.

The chain joins TRBV2 to TRBJ2-5; TRBD2 matches 15 bases. J lost 0 bases, V lost 5 bases, and 4 bases had no gene match. CDR3 length: 17 amino acids. Germline values: CDR1 SNHLY, CDR2 FYNNEI. The CDR3 reads CASSTGTSGRYQETQYF. In nucleotides, the CDR3 is TGTGCCAGCAGTACCGGGACTAGCGGGAGGTACCAAGAGACCCAGTACTTC. Drawing the rest from reference TRBV2 and TRBJ2-5, the complete variable domain is EPEVTQTPSHQVTQMGQEVILRCVPISNHLYFYWYRQILGQKVEFLVSFYNNEISEKSEIFDDQFSVERPDGSNFTLKIRSTKLEDSAMYFCASSTGTSGRYQETQYFGPGTRLLVL.

The chain uses TRBV9 and TRBJ2-1; 7 nucleotides line up with TRBD1. This CDR3 spans 15 amino acids. Germline-derived CDR1 and CDR2 are SGDLS and YYNGEE. V dropped 3 bases and J dropped 5; count of bases not matched to a gene: 8. The CDR3 DNA reads TGTGCCAGCAGCGCCACGACAGGGAACCACAATGAGCAGTTCTTC. Its protein product is CASSATTGNHNEQFF.

This clone was counted a single time. The gene calls are TRBV5-1 and TRBJ1-4; TRBD1 aligns across 9 bases. The CDR3 runs 16 residues. Per germline, CDR1 SGHRS and CDR2 YFSETQ. Trimming removed 0 bases from V and 8 bases from J; junction bases left unmatched: 8. The CDR3 coding sequence is TGCGCCAGCAGCTTGGCCGGGGGGACAGGGCAAGAAAAACTGTTTTTT. The encoded protein is CASSLAGGTGQEKLFF.